This TCR beta chain originates from a study of Ad26.COV2.S vaccination and SARS-CoV-2 variants. Study-wide findings and caveats: Similar non-spike TCR breadth was observed in recipients of vaccine and of placebo. Substantial response breadth was reportedly seen for spike-specific CD8+ and CD4+ T cells after vaccination. Individuals receiving vaccine had higher spike-specific TCR breadth than placebo recipients did.

This CDR3 spans 12 amino acids. On this clone: Its antigen is as yet unknown.

Treatment reported: 19 received Ad26.COV2.S at low or high dose, single or two shots; about 5 received placebo; per-sample allocation not given. Samples came from day 63 after the first vaccine or placebo injection. It was Wuhan-strain SARS-CoV-2 spike that the Ad26 vaccine vector expressed. Generated by immunoSEQ multiplex PCR, the TCRdb table keeps only in-frame clones and is missing some. The sample lists more than 400,000 clones; about nine tenths were seen once. The chain combines TRBV21-1 with TRBJ2-1; whether TRBD2, the table's D call, matches the DNA was not checked. TRBV21-1 is a documented pseudogene. The sample in question was peripheral blood, obtained in a trial of Ad26.COV2.S vaccine versus placebo. The receptor comes from a person between 18 and 60 years old who received the Ad26.COV2.S COVID-19 vaccine or a placebo. CDR3 bases: TGTGCCAGCAGCAAAGAGAGGGCCAAGCAGTTCTTC. This encodes CASSKERAKQFF.